The text below deals with one T cell receptor beta chain. As yet, its antigen is unknown. The PCR had 60 Vbeta and 13 Jbeta primers. Generated by immunoSEQ multiplex PCR, the TCRdb table keeps only in-frame clones and is missing some. Of approximately 170,000 clones in the sample, approximately 76% were seen once. The germline gives CDR1 SGHTS, CDR2 YDEGEE. The CDR3 sequence is 18 residues long. The germline V and J ends were trimmed by 4 bases and 0 bases, with 22 bases remaining between them. This record belongs to a study of cytomegalovirus exposure and HLA in healthy donors. Regarding the study as a whole: The Asian-associated ancestry cluster reportedly had fewer N-insertions than the approximately 670-donor mean in a later analysis. Prior analysis indicated that the majority of TCR beta V segments exhibited productivity approximately 87% or approximately 30% of the time.

Sequenced sample: PBMCs. The V and J genes are TRBV5-8 and TRBJ2-5; D not certain. This TCR was recovered from a woman between 18 and 30 years old in good health and CMV-seropositive. CDR3 in DNA: TGTGCCAGCAGCCATCCGTCGGTGTTCTCACTGGACCAAGAGACCCAGTACTTC. Encoded protein: CASSHPSVFSLDQETQYF.